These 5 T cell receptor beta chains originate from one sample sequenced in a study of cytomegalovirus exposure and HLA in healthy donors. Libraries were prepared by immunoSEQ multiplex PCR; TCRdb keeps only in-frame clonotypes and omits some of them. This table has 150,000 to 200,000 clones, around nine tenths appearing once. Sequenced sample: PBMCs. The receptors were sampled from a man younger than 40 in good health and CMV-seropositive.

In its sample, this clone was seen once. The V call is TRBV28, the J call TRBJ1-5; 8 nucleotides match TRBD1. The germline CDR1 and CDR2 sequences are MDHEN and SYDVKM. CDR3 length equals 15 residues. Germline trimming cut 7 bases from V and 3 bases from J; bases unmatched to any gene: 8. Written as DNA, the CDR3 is TGTGCCAGCAAACGGACAGGGCGGGCCAATCAGCCCCAGCATTTT. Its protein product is CASKRTGRANQPQHF. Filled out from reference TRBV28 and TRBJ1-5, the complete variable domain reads DVKVTQSSRYLVKRTGEKVFLECVQDMDHENMFWYRQDPGLGLRLIYFSYDVKMKEKGDIPEGYSVSREKKERFSLILESASTNQTSMYLCASKRTGRANQPQHFGDGTRLSIL.

The CDR3 nucleotides read TGTGCCAGCAGTTCTAGAACAGTGGGTGGCTACACCTTC. This translates into CASSSRTVGGYTF. This chain uses TRBV28 with TRBJ1-2; D call uncertain. The CDR3 contains 13 residues. The V end lost 4 bases, the J end lost 7 bases, and 13 bases lay between the germline ends. Germline CDR1 and CDR2: MDHEN and SYDVKM.

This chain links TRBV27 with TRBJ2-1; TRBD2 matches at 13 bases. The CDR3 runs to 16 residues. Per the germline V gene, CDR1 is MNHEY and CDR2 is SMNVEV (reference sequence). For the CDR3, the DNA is TGTGCTAGCGAGGGACTAGCGGGGAGCTCCTACAATGAGCAGTTCTTC. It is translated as CASEGLAGSSYNEQFF.

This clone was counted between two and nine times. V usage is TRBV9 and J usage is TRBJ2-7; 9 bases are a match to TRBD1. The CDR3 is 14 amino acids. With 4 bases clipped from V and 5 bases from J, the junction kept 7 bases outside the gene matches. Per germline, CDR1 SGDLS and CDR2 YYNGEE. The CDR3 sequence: CASSPGQGSHEQYF. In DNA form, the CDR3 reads TGTGCCAGCAGCCCAGGACAGGGGTCCCACGAGCAGTACTTC.

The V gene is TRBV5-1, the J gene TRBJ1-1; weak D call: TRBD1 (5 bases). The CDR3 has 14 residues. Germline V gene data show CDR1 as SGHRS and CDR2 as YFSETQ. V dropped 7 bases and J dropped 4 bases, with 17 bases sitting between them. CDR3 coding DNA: TGCGCCAGCGGGACTTCGCCCAAAGGCACTGAAGCTTTCTTT. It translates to CASGTSPKGTEAFF.